This T cell receptor beta chain was recovered during a study of blood T cells in healthy people across ages (dated by TCRdb to the mid-2010s). About the investigation overall: In model experiments, template switching captured roughly one uniquely barcoded TCR beta cDNA molecule for every two T cells. To avoid experimental bias, donors of different ages were randomly spread across the sequencing lanes. Using the same blood draw, the study looked at two additional independent replicas of 1 million unique cDNA reads for two donors, one aged 18 to 29 and the other aged 80 or older. The donors were split into four age groups: young (average about 15 years), middle-aged (about 40), aged (approximately 60) and long-lived (roughly 80). Age-related changes in TCR beta repertoire diversity were measured in the study by deep sequencing normalized with unique cDNA molecular identifiers.

Points on this clonotype: No antigen is known for it. No clone much larger than this one lies a single base away; base qualities are absent.

Libraries were prepared through 5' RACE. Instrument on record: Illumina HiSeq 2500. A second PCR of roughly 6 to 11 cycles was performed with a sample-barcoded 5' primer and a J-beta primer mix. A unique molecular identifier was introduced onto each TCR beta cDNA molecule by a template-switch 5' adaptor carrying 12 random nucleotides. Each sample yielded at least 3 million CDR3-containing paired-end reads. First-strand cDNA synthesis was performed from all RNA using the Mint cDNA synthesis kit, with priming by a TRBC-specific oligonucleotide. All cDNA was treated with uracil-DNA glycosylase and then went through a first 18-cycle PCR with the universal primers M1SS and BC2_uni_R. Concerning the study's data processing: Normalization of each sample was performed by random selection of 1 million high-quality reads, each carrying a distinct molecular identifier. Instead of being binned into consensus sequences, reads that shared molecular identifiers were thrown out. MiTCR, set to a Q25 quality threshold and the strictest error-elimination algorithm, was used for CDR3 identification, clonotype clustering and error correction. Lower-bound total TCR beta diversity was estimated with a nonparametric unseen species model using Euler transformation. The public sequencing data were trimmed at Q25 with fastp and processed into clonotypes with MiXCR by TCRdb, which kept only in-frame beta chains. Each CDR3 protein gets just one entry, which takes the most common genes and DNA from the rows behind it. It is TCRdb's table, rather than the study itself, that gives the V and J calls and clone size. The sample table holds under 800,000 distinct CDR3 sequences, of which around 40% were seen once. The ten largest clones represent 20% to 25% of the sample.

Donors were a few dozen systemically healthy Caucasian individuals from Russia aged 6 to 90 years. Ten milliliters of peripheral blood were drawn from each donor into EDTA-treated Vacutainer tubes. Ficoll-Paque density-gradient centrifugation was used to isolate PBMCs, with at least 6 million obtained per sample. Trizol reagent was used to extract total RNA from PBMCs, with at least 5 micrograms per sample. The percentages of naive CD45RAhigh/CD27high T cells were determined by flow cytometry on a PBMC aliquot from every donor. Overall results and qualifications from the work: Estimates of total diversity based on one million sequenced T cells were regarded as lower bounds and as underestimates. As age increased, observed TCR beta diversity per million T cells dropped in a roughly linear way, and a significant reduction was already evident by age 40. A strong correlation was found between observed TCR beta diversity and the percentage of naive T cells measured by flow cytometry. Bulk unsorted PBMC profiling prevented conclusive comparison of naive and antigen-experienced compartments. Because donor CMV infection status was unknown, age-related changes in expanded clonotypes were potentially confounded. Compared with the aged group, the long-lived group had more naive CD4+ T cells, fewer expanded clones and increased TCR diversity, suggesting age selection.

Including the terminal cysteine and phenylalanine, the CDR3 comprises 13 residues. Only the CDR3 portion is preserved as DNA: 39 bases, with reading frame beginning at the first base. The germline V gene provides CDR1 MNHNS and CDR2 SASEGT. Trimming takes 6 bases off V and 12 bases off J; junction bases not matched to a gene: 6. Recombination connected TRBV6-1 to TRBJ2-7, with 15 junctional bases fitting TRBD2. This clonotype originated in a woman aged 60-75 years in good health. The sample consisted of blood. Read as DNA, the sequence is TGTGCCAGCAGCGTCCCGGGACTAGCGGGAGGGTACTTC. This yields the protein CASSVPGLAGGYF.